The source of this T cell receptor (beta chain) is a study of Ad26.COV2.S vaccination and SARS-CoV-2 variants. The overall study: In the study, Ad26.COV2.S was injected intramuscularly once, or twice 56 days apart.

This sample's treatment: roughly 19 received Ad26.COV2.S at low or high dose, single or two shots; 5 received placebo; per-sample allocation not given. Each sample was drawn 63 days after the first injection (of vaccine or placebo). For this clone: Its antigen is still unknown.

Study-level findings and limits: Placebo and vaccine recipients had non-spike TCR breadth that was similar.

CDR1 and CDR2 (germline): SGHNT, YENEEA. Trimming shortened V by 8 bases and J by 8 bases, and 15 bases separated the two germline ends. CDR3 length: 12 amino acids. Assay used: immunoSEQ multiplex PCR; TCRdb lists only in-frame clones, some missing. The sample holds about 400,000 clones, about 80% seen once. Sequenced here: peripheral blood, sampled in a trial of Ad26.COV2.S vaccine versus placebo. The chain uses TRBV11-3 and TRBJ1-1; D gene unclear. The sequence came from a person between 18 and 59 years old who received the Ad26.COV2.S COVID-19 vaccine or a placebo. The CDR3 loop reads CASLRDGQEAFF. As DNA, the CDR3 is TGTGCCAGCCTCCGCGACGGTCAAGAAGCTTTCTTT.